This T cell receptor (beta chain) derives from a study of Graves' ophthalmopathy and Graves' hyperthyroidism. The study, taken as a whole, reports: Blood repertoires reportedly contained most expanded thyroid clonotypes above 0.001 frequency.

This clonotype was recorded only once. Its specificity is not known. Presentation of ophthalmopathy in the donors involved moderate-to-severe activity, CAS ≥3, NOSPECS ≥4 and a duration under 3 months. Patients were left out if they had other autoimmune diseases, uncontrolled infections, pregnancy or lactation. Amplifying from RNA transcripts, the study obtained TCR beta CDR3 regions. Second-round multiplex PCR came after a first-round RT-PCR that employed HTBI primers. TCRdb re-analysed the multiplex PCR reads in MiXCR, keeping a single row per CDR3 protein. The sample lists approximately 210,000 distinct CDR3 sequences, roughly 21% occurring once. With 2 bases removed from V and 11 bases from J, the gap between germline ends came to 22 bases. The CDR3 is 16 amino acids. Per germline, CDR1 MNHEY and CDR2 SMNVEV (reference sequence).

The J gene is TRBJ2-4, the V gene TRBV27; a weak D match, TRBD1 (5 bases). This TCR came from a woman in her 50s with Graves' ophthalmopathy. The sequenced material came from peripheral blood. The CDR3 sequence is CASSLSGAGITNVQYF. CDR3 DNA: TGTGCCAGCAGTTTAAGTGGGGCAGGGATAACGAACGTTCAGTACTTC.